This TCR beta chain was profiled in a study of vaccination and CD4 T cells after COVID-19. Study as a whole: Median time from second vaccine dose to sampling was over 55 days (14 to 241).

Sample treatment: roughly 10-day PBMC culture with coronavirus spike peptide pools or control peptides (ViraFEST assay). An Oncomine TCR Beta short-read assay was used to sequence the DNA from cultured CD4+ T cells. TCRdb recomputed calls from the PCR reads with MiXCR, one row per CDR3 protein. The sample consists of about 25,000 distinct CDR3 sequences, 49% of them appearing once. Points on this clonotype: Its target is unknown.

CDR1 SGHAT and CDR2 FQNNGV come from the germline V gene. With 2 bases removed from V and 1 base from J, the gap between germline ends came to 7 bases. This CDR3 is 14 amino acids long. V and J are TRBV11-2 and TRBJ2-3; no clear D gene. The sequence came from a human donor who had recovered from COVID-19. The sequencing input was CD4+ T cells from blood, cultured in vitro. CDR3 coding DNA: TGTGCCAGCAGCTTACGCTCGGGCACAGATACGCAGTATTTT. Encoded protein: CASSLRSGTDTQYF.